The 25 T cell receptor beta chains listed next were all sequenced from one sample in a study of T cell repertoires in cytomegalovirus infection. No antigens are known for them. TCRdb re-called the reads through MiXCR, storing one row per CDR3 protein. Of around 55,000 distinct CDR3 sequences listed, roughly 20% are singletons. The sequenced sample was CD8+ T cells from cultured PBMCs, obtained from culture after CMV antigen stimulation. The receptor set was obtained from a human donor in good health (CMV status not recorded). Some clones in this sample may be carry-over from other donors' samples.

This clonotype has more than one count but fewer than ten. The rearrangement uses TRBV6-7 and TRBJ1-2; no reliable D call. TRBV6-7 is an open reading frame whose function is uncertain. This CDR3 is built from 13 residues. Deletions cut 0 bases from V and 3 bases from J, with 5 bases between. The CDR3 DNA sequence: TGTGCCAGCAGTTACTCCCGATACTATGGCTACACCTTC. This gives the protein CASSYSRYYGYTF.

The chain carries TRBV19 and TRBJ1-2; maybe TRBD1 (5 bases). V was trimmed by 7 bases and J by 5 bases, leaving 20 bases between them. The CDR3 sequence is 15 residues long. Germline CDR1 and CDR2: LNHDA and SQIVND (reference sequence). This chain's CDR3 is CASNGDGPGRYGYTF. The CDR3 coding sequence is TGTGCCAGTAACGGGGACGGTCCGGGCCGATATGGCTACACCTTC.

This clonotype was seen more than once but under ten times. The J gene is TRBJ2-7, the V gene TRBV7-3, with 10 bases aligning to TRBD2. Trimming took 3 bases from V and 5 from J; bases not matched to a gene: 13. The CDR3 extends over 17 amino acids. CDR1 and CDR2 (germline): SGHTA, FQGTGA. The CDR3 DNA reads as TGTGCCAGCAGCTTCAGACCCCCAGCGGGAGGGCCGGACGAGCAGTACTTC. Translating it yields CASSFRPPAGGPDEQYF.

This clonotype appeared a few times. V gene TRBV7-3 combines with J gene TRBJ2-7; no clear D gene. The CDR3 is made up of 12 amino acids. Germline assignment: CDR1 SGHTA and CDR2 FQGTGA. The ends were cut back, 0 bases at V and 7 bases at J, with 7 bases in the middle. The CDR3 nucleotides are TGTGCCAGCAGCTTAACCCCCAAGGAGCAGTACTTC. This translates into CASSLTPKEQYF.

This clonotype was detected only a few times. The rearrangement joins TRBV7-2 to TRBJ2-7, with a possible D match to TRBD1 (5 bases). The V and J ends lost 5 bases and 6 bases respectively, with 20 bases between them. Germline values: CDR1 SGHTA, CDR2 FQGNSA. This CDR3 contains 15 residues. In DNA form, the CDR3 reads TGTGCCAGCAGCCCCCGACAGAATTTGGGATCCGAGCAGTACTTC. Protein sequence: CASSPRQNLGSEQYF.

This clonotype was detected only a few times. The chain carries TRBV28 and TRBJ1-1; no firm D call. CDR3 length: 16 residues. Per the germline V gene, CDR1 is MDHEN and CDR2 is SYDVKM. Trimming left V 3 bases short and J 0 bases short, with 14 bases between. CDR3 sequence reads: CASSLNQVAMNTEAFF. DNA for the CDR3: TGTGCCAGCAGTTTGAACCAGGTGGCTATGAACACTGAAGCTTTCTTT.

This clonotype was detected many times. The rearrangement uses TRBV11-3 and TRBJ1-1; D gene unclear. Trimming took 4 bases from V and 0 from J, leaving 6 bases between them. This CDR3 is built from 13 residues. In germline, CDR1 is SGHNT, CDR2 YENEEA. CDR3: CASSYYMNTEAFF. CDR3 in DNA: TGTGCCAGCAGCTACTATATGAACACTGAAGCTTTCTTT. The full variable domain, completed using reference TRBV11-3 and TRBJ1-1, is EAGVVQSPRYKIIEKKQPVAFWCNPISGHNTLYWYLQNLGQGPELLIRYENEEAVDDSQLPKDRFSAERLKGVDSTLKIQPAELGDSAVYLCASSYYMNTEAFFGQGTRLTVV.

This clonotype showed up just a few times. The chain links TRBV7-2 to TRBJ2-1; the D call may be TRBD1 or TRBD2 (5 bases each). V lost 5 bases and J 0 bases, leaving 11 bases between the germline ends. This CDR3 has 15 residues. CDR1 and CDR2 from the germline V gene are SGHTA and FQGNSA. This CDR3 reads CASSGGQGSYNEQFF. The CDR3 DNA follows: TGTGCCAGCAGCGGAGGACAAGGCTCCTACAATGAGCAGTTCTTC.

This clonotype was seen ten or more times. The chain uses TRBV12-3 or TRBV12-4 and TRBJ2-7; TRBD2 aligns across 8 bases. Unmatched junction bases numbered 0, after V lost 1 base and J lost 7 bases. This CDR3 is built from 12 residues. The CDR3 region has the DNA TGTGCCAGCAGTTTAGTAGCGGGAGAGCAGTACTTC. Protein product: CASSLVAGEQYF.

The sample holds a few counts of this clonotype. The chain couples TRBV12-3 or TRBV12-4 to TRBJ1-2, with D perhaps TRBD1 (6 bases). Trimming left V 7 bases short and J 4 bases short, with 13 bases between. CDR3 length equals 13 residues. DNA of the CDR3: TGTGCCAGCACCCTTGGGGGGCTCTATGGCTACACCTTC. Protein: CASTLGGLYGYTF.

This clonotype was detected a few times. The chain links TRBV4-1 to TRBJ2-1; D is uncertain. Trimming stripped 0 bases from V and 7 bases from J, with 22 bases between. CDR3 length: 18 residues. Germline V gene sequence: CDR1 MGHRA, CDR2 YSYEKL. CDR3 bases: TGCGCCAGCAGCCAAGATTCAGAACTCGGGCCCTACCTGAATGAGCAGTTCTTC. Residues: CASSQDSELGPYLNEQFF.

The chain recombines TRBV7-2 with TRBJ2-7; D may match TRBD1 or TRBD2 (5 bases each). Germline V gene sequence: CDR1 SGHTA, CDR2 FQGNSA. V lost 6 bases and J 6 bases, leaving 21 bases between the germline ends. This CDR3 has 15 residues. Here the CDR3 DNA reads TGTGCCAGCAGTCAGGGACGGGGTCCCTCCAGCGAGCAGTACTTC. It yields the protein CASSQGRGPSSEQYF.

This sequence joins TRBV11-2 and TRBJ1-3; D not resolved. The CDR3 consists of 20 residues. Germline CDR1 reads SGHAT; CDR2 reads FQNNGV. Trimming stripped 5 bases from V and 8 bases from J, with 34 bases between. The CDR3 is CASSGFGRSERRISRDTIYF. In nucleotides, the CDR3 is TGTGCCAGCAGCGGGTTTGGGAGATCCGAGAGAAGAATTTCGCGCGACACCATATATTTT.

This clonotype was found many times. The rearrangement links TRBV29-1 to TRBJ2-7, with 9 bases lining up with TRBD1. The CDR3 has 13 amino acids. Germline values: CDR1 SQVTM, CDR2 ANQGSEA. Germline trimming cut 6 bases from V and 5 bases from J; bases unmatched to any gene: 8. CDR3 coding DNA: TGCAGCGTGCGGACAGGGGCGATGAACGAGCAGTACTTC. It is translated as CSVRTGAMNEQYF.

The CDR3, as DNA: TGTGCCAGCAGTTACGGGCCTAACATTCAGTACTTC. Translation gives CASSYGPNIQYF. V and J are TRBV6-2 or TRBV6-3 and TRBJ2-4; the D is unclear. Between the trimmed V and J ends, which lost 2 bases and 7 bases, there was a span of 6 bases. CDR1 MNHEY and CDR2 SVGEGT come from the germline V gene. The CDR3 totals 12 residues.

A few counts support this clonotype. The rearrangement uses TRBV19 and TRBJ2-6; tentative D call: TRBD1 (5 bases). The CDR3 spans 15 residues. The V and J ends lost 10 bases and 0 bases respectively, with 13 bases between them. CDR1 LNHDA and CDR2 SQIVND come from the germline V gene (reference sequence). CDR3 region: CATTLGPSGANVLTF. DNA of the CDR3: TGTGCCACGACTTTGGGGCCCTCTGGGGCCAACGTCCTGACTTTC.

In this sample, this clonotype turned up a few times. The chain employs TRBV19 and TRBJ2-7, with 7 positions matching TRBD1. CDR1 is LNHDA, CDR2 SQIVND, per germline (reference sequence). V shed 4 bases and J 1 base; nucleotides not matched to a gene: 1. The length of the CDR3 is 13 residues. The CDR3 spells CASSTQGSYEQYF. Written as DNA, the CDR3 is TGTGCCAGTAGTACACAGGGGTCCTACGAGCAGTACTTC. The variable domain in full, completed from reference TRBV19 and TRBJ2-7, reads DGGITQSPKYLFRKEGQNVTLSCEQNLNHDAMYWYRQDPGQGLRLIYYSQIVNDFQKGDIAEGYSVSREKKESFPLTVTSAQKNPTAFYLCASSTQGSYEQYFGPGTRLTVT.

This clonotype has a handful of counts. The J gene is TRBJ1-5, the V gene TRBV6-2 or TRBV6-3, with a possible D match to TRBD1 (6 bases). V was shortened by 4 bases and J by 1 base, with 17 bases between the two germline ends. Per the germline V gene, CDR1 is MNHEY and CDR2 is SVGEGT. There are 17 residues in the CDR3. CDR3 region: CASSSPGERGSNQPQHF. CDR3 bases: TGTGCCAGCAGTTCACCAGGGGAACGGGGAAGCAATCAGCCCCAGCATTTT.

The rearrangement joins TRBV7-2 to TRBJ2-4, with 7 positions matching TRBD1. Germline V gene data show CDR1 as SGHTA and CDR2 as FQGNSA. The CDR3 extends over 19 amino acids. V was clipped by 0 bases and J by 0 bases; unmatched bases: 11. CDR3 amino acids: CASSLAKDREILAKNIQYF. CDR3 bases: TGTGCCAGCAGCTTAGCGAAAGACAGGGAAATTTTAGCCAAAAACATTCAGTACTTC.

The CDR3 reads CASILGNEQFF. The CDR3 DNA is TGTGCCAGTATACTGGGAAATGAGCAGTTCTTC. The chain links TRBV19 to TRBJ2-1; no clear D. CDR3 size: 11 residues. V was trimmed by 7 bases and J by 7 bases, leaving 8 bases between them. Germline assignment: CDR1 LNHDA and CDR2 SQIVND (reference sequence).

V gene TRBV7-3 combines with J gene TRBJ2-5, with 8 bases fitting TRBD2. The ends lost 5 bases at V and 5 bases at J; junction bases unmatched: 13. The CDR3 has 16 residues. Per germline, CDR1 SGHTA and CDR2 FQGTGA. The CDR3 region has the DNA TGTGCCAGCAGCCCCCGGGGGGGGTCCCTTTTTGAGACCCAGTACTTC. Translated: CASSPRGGSLFETQYF.

This chain joins TRBV7-8 and TRBJ2-5; 10 nucleotides match TRBD2. This CDR3 region has 16 residues. CDR1 SGHVS and CDR2 FQNEAQ come from the germline V gene. Unmatched junction bases numbered 8, after V lost 1 base and J lost 6 bases. The DNA of the CDR3 is TGTGCCAGCAGCTTAGGGCCTAGCGGGAGTGGACAGACCCAGTACTTC. Translation: CASSLGPSGSGQTQYF.

V is TRBV12-3 or TRBV12-4 and J is TRBJ2-5; TRBD1 matches at 7 bases. The ends lost 5 bases at V and 0 bases at J; junction bases unmatched: 9. This CDR3 has 16 amino acids. CDR3 bases: TGTGCCAGCAGTCCGCCGACAGGGTCGTACCAAGAGACCCAGTACTTC. This codes for CASSPPTGSYQETQYF.

The chain employs TRBV9 and TRBJ1-1; D might be TRBD1 (6 bases). The CDR3 has 12 amino acids. In germline, CDR1 is SGDLS, CDR2 YYNGEE. Trimming shortened V by 4 bases and J by 7 bases, and 11 bases separated the two germline ends. The DNA of the CDR3 is TGTGCCAGCAGCCCACAGGGTTTTGAAGCTTTCTTT. Protein: CASSPQGFEAFF.

There are a few counts of this clonotype. The CDR3 sequence is CASSYGLRASGRTDTQYF. CDR3 DNA: TGTGCCAGCAGCTATGGACTTCGGGCTAGCGGGAGAACAGATACGCAGTATTTT. The V gene is TRBV7-2, the J gene TRBJ2-3; 10 nucleotides line up with TRBD2. V shed 4 bases, J shed 3 bases, and the junction held 13 bases outside the gene matches. The CDR3 is made up of 18 amino acids. Germline CDR1 reads SGHTA; CDR2 reads FQGNSA.